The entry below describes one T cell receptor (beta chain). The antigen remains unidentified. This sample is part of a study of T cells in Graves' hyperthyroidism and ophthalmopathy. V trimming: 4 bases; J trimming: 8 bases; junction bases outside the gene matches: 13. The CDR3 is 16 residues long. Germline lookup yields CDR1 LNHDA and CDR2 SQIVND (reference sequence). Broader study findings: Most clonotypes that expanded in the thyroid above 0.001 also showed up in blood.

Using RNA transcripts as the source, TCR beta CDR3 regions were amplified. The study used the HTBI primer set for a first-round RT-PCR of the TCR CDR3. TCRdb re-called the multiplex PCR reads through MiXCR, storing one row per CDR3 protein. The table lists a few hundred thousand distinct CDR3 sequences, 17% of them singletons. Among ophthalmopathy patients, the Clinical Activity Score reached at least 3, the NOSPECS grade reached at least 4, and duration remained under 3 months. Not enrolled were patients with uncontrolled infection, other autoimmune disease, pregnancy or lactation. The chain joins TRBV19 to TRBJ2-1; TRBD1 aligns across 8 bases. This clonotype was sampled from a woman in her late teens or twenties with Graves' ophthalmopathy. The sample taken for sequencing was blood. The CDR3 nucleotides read TGTGCCAGTAGTACCTTTCGGACAGGGAGTACCGATGAGCAGTTCTTC. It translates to CASSTFRTGSTDEQFF.